This T cell receptor beta chain was recorded in a study of PD-1 blockade in classical Hodgkin lymphoma. Findings of the study overall: Nothing has yet pinned down what causes the repertoire differences, possibly disease activity or prior therapy.

In the case of this clone: Its target is unknown.

TCRdb's copy holds only in-frame clones and misses some; the assay was immunoSEQ multiplex PCR. This table holds about 31,000 clones, 85% found once. V shed 1 base and J shed 1 base, with 8 bases lying between them. The CDR3 extends over 14 amino acids. CDR1 SGHDN and CDR2 FVKESK come from the germline V gene. Each patient experienced a relapse that followed autologous stem cell transplantation, and brentuximab vedotin exposure varied. It was by magnetic negative selection that CD4+ T cells were purified from thawed PBMCs. This clonotype originated in a human donor with classical Hodgkin lymphoma. The genes are TRBV14 and TRBJ2-7; D ambiguous. This sample comprised CD4+ T cells from blood, obtained at baseline. The CDR3 region is CASSQVQASYEQYF. CDR3 coding DNA: TGTGCCAGCAGCCAAGTACAAGCATCCTACGAGCAGTACTTC.